What follows describes a single T cell receptor beta chain. The antigen is unknown. The record originates from a study of T cells in Graves' hyperthyroidism and ophthalmopathy. General study points: Before onset, by a median of approximately 5.9 months, the model predicted ophthalmopathy.

The TCR beta CDR3 regions underwent amplification using RNA transcripts as the source. During a first-round RT-PCR of the TCR CDR3, the HTBI primer set was used. TCRdb re-derived calls from the multiplex PCR reads in MiXCR, one entry per CDR3 protein. This sample has around 420,000 distinct CDR3 sequences, with approximately 15% found just once. Trimming cost V 4 bases and J 5 bases, with 15 bases left between them. The CDR3 is made up of 14 amino acids. The germline V gene has CDR1 SGHVS and CDR2 FQNEAQ. The receptor was derived from a woman between 18 and 29 years old with Graves' hyperthyroidism. The chain links TRBV7-8 to TRBJ2-7, with no clear D. The sequenced sample consisted of blood. CDR3 amino acids: CASSSLSLWNEQYF. DNA of the CDR3: TGTGCCAGCAGCTCACTCTCCCTGTGGAACGAGCAGTACTTC.